The 7 T cell receptor beta chains below were found in one sample sequenced in a study of shared clonotypes between healthy human individuals. Clones were sequenced by immunoSEQ multiplex PCR, and TCRdb holds only the in-frame ones, with some missing. The sample carries 2 million to 2.5 million clones, less than 95% recorded once. CD45RO-negative cells were positively selected for CCR7, leaving out terminally differentiated effector memory CD45RA+ cells. The sample was naive CD8+ T cells sorted from blood. These receptors all stem from a young man in good health.

The V gene is TRBV28, the J gene TRBJ1-6; the D is unclear. This CDR3 region has 13 residues. The germline V and J ends were trimmed by 2 bases and 13 bases, with 12 bases remaining between them. Per the germline V gene, CDR1 is MDHEN and CDR2 is SYDVKM. The CDR3 DNA reads as TGTGCCAGCAGTTTAAGCTCGCTTCCTCCCCTCCACTTT. It yields the protein CASSLSSLPPLHF.

This chain connects TRBV14 to TRBJ2-5, with D unresolved. The CDR3 has 14 residues. Germline V lookup: CDR1 SGHDN, CDR2 FVKESK. The V and J ends lost 6 bases and 0 bases respectively, with 11 bases between them. The CDR3 spells CASSHLGNQETQYF. The DNA of the CDR3 is TGTGCCAGCAGTCATCTAGGTAACCAAGAGACCCAGTACTTC.

The chain couples TRBV29-1 to TRBJ1-1, with 8 bases matching TRBD1. V was clipped by 0 bases and J by 0 bases; unmatched bases: 15. The CDR3 has 19 residues. Germline V gene lookup returns CDR1 SQVTM and CDR2 ANQGSEA. The CDR3 nucleotides are TGCAGCGTTGAAGATTATGGGGGGGATGACAGGGGATTGAACACTGAAGCTTTCTTT. Encoded protein: CSVEDYGGDDRGLNTEAFF.

This chain uses TRBV29-1 with TRBJ1-2; D is perhaps TRBD1 (5 bases). Deletions cut 3 bases from V and 4 bases from J, with 21 bases between. The CDR3 spans 16 residues. Germline V CDR1 and CDR2: SQVTM, ANQGSEA. The CDR3 loop reads CSVEYVQVPLTYGYTF. CDR3 coding DNA: TGCAGCGTTGAGTATGTACAGGTGCCTTTAACCTATGGCTACACCTTC.

This chain uses TRBV5-6 with TRBJ2-7; possibly TRBD1 or TRBD2 for D (5 bases each). Per germline, CDR1 SGHDT and CDR2 YYEEEE. Deletions cut 4 bases from V and 1 base from J, with 21 bases between. The CDR3 covers 17 residues. Written as DNA, the CDR3 is TGTGCCAGCAGCGAATTTGGAACCGGGACGGCATCCTACGAGCAGTACTTC. Protein sequence: CASSEFGTGTASYEQYF.

The rearrangement uses TRBV7-9 and TRBJ2-1; possibly TRBD1 or TRBD2 for D (5 bases each). Germline V gives CDR1 SEHNR, CDR2 FQNEAQ (reference sequence). The CDR3 is made up of 15 amino acids. V was clipped by 5 bases and J by 4 bases, with 15 bases between them. CDR3: CASSGTGWGYNEQFF. In DNA form, the CDR3 reads TGTGCCAGCAGCGGGACGGGTTGGGGGTACAATGAGCAGTTCTTC.

This chain uses TRBV15 with TRBJ2-2; no clear D gene. The CDR3 runs 12 residues. Germline V CDR1 and CDR2: LNHNV, YYDKDF (reference sequence). V lost 6 bases to trimming and J lost 2 bases, with 4 bases between them. The CDR3 DNA reads as TGTGCCACCAGTGTAAACACCGGGGAGCTGTTTTTT. It is translated as CATSVNTGELFF. The full variable domain, rest sourced from reference TRBV15 and TRBJ2-2, is DAMVIQNPRYQVTQFGKPVTLSCSQTLNHNVMYWYQQKSSQAPKLLFHYYDKDFNNEADTPDNFQSRRPNTSFCFLDIRSPGLGDTAMYLCATSVNTGELFFGEGSRLTVL.